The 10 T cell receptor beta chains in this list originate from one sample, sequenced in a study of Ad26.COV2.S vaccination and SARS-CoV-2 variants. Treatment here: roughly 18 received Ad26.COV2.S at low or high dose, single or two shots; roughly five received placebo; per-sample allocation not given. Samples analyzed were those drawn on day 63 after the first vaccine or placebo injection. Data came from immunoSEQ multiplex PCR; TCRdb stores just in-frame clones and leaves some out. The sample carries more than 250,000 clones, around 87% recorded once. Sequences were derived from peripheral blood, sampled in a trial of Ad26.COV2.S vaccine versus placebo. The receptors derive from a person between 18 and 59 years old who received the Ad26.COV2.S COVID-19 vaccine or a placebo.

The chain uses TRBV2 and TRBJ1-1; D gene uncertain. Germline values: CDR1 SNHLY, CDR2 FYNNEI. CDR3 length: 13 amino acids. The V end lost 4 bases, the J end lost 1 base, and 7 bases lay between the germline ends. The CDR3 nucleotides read TGTGCCAGCAGTGGCCCAGGGAACACTGAAGCTTTCTTT. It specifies CASSGPGNTEAFF. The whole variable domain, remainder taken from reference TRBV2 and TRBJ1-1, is EPEVTQTPSHQVTQMGQEVILRCVPISNHLYFYWYRQILGQKVEFLVSFYNNEISEKSEIFDDQFSVERPDGSNFTLKIRSTKLEDSAMYFCASSGPGNTEAFFGQGTRLTVV.

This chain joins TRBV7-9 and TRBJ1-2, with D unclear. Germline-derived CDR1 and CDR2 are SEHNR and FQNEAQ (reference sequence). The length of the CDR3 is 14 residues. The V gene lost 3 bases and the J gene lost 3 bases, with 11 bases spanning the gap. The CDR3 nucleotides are TGTGCCAGCAGCTTCGCCTGGGCCGACTATGGCTACACCTTC. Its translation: CASSFAWADYGYTF. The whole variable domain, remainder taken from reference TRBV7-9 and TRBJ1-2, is DTGVSQNPRHKITKRGQNVTFRCDPISEHNRLYWYRQTLGQGPEFLTYFQNEAQLEKSRLLSDRFSAERPKGSFSTLEIQRTEQGDSAMYLCASSFAWADYGYTFGSGTRLTVV.

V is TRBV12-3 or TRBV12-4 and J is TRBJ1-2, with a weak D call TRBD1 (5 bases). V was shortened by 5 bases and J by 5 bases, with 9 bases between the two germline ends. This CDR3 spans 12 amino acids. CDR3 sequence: CASSQGEYGYTF. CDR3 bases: TGTGCCAGCAGTCAGGGCGAGTATGGCTACACCTTC.

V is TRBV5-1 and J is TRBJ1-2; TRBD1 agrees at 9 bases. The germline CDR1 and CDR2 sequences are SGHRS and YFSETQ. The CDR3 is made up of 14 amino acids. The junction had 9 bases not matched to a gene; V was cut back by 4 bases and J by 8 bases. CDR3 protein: CASSRLDRGDGYTF. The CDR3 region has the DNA TGCGCCAGCAGCCGATTGGACAGGGGCGACGGCTACACCTTC.

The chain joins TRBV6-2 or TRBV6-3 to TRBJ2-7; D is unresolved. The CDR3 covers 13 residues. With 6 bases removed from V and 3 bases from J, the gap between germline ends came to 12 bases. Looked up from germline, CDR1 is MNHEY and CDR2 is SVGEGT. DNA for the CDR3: TGTGCCAGCAGCCAGACCGTTAGCTACGAGCAGTACTTC. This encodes CASSQTVSYEQYF.

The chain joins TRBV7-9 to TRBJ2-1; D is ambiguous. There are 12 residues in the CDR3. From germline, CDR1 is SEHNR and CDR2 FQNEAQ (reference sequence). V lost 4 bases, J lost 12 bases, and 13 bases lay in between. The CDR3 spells CASSSTTAGQFF. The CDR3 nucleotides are TGTGCCAGCAGCTCCACAACAGCTGGGCAGTTCTTC.

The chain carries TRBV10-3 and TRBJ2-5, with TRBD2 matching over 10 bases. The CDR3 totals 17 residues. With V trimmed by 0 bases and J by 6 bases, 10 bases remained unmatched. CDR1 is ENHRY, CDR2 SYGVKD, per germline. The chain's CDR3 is CAISESSGRAGDKTQYF. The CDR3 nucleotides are TGTGCCATCAGTGAGTCAAGCGGGAGGGCCGGCGATAAGACCCAGTACTTC.

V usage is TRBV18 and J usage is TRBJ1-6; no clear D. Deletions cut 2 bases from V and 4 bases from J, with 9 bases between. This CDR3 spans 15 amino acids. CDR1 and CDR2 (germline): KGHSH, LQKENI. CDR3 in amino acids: CASSPIDQYNSPLHF. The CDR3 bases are TGTGCCAGCTCACCAATTGACCAGTATAATTCACCCCTCCACTTT.

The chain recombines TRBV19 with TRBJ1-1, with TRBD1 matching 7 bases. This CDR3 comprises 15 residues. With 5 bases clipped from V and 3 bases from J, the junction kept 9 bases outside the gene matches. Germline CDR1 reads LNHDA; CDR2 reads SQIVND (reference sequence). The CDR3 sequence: CASSGYRGMHTEAFF. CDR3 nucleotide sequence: TGTGCCAGTAGTGGGTACAGGGGCATGCACACTGAAGCTTTCTTT.

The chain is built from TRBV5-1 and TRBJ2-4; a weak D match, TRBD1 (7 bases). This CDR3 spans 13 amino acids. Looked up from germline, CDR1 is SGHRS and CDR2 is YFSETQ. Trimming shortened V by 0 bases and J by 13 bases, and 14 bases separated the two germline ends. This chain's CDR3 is CASSLGGGQEQYF. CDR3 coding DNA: TGCGCCAGCAGCTTGGGGGGAGGACAGGAACAGTACTTC.